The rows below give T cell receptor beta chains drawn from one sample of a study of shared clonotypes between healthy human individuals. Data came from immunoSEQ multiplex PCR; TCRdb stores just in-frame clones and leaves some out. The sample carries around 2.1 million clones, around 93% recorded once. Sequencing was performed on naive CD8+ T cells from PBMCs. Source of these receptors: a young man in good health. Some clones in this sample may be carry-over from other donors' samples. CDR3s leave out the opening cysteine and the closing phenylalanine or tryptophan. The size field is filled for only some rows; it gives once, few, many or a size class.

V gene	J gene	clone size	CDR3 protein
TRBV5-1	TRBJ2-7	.	ASSLLDGPNYEQY
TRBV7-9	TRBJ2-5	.	ASSVGQGRLETQY
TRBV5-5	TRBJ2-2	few	ARPGDTGELF
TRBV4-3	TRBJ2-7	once	ASSPGLAGGSYEQY
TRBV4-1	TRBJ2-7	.	ASSQGGYEQY
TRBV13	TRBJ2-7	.	ASSLGRGPEQY
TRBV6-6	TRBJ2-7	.	ASSYSMREGQHEQY
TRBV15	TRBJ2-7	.	ATSRESRNEQY
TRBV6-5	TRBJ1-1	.	ASIRHPVAF
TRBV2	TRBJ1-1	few	ASMVNTEAF